This is a list of T cell receptor beta chains from one sample in a study of blood T cell dynamics during melanoma immunotherapy. TCRdb's copy holds only in-frame clones and misses some; the assay was immunoSEQ multiplex PCR. Found here are tens of thousands of clones, approximately 90% of them singletons; the top ten hold 4.6%. This sample comprised blood, obtained from a patient treated with checkpoint blockade. The receptors come from a human donor with melanoma. CDR3s include the opening cysteine and the closing phenylalanine or tryptophan. Each record gives: CDR3 protein, CDR3 DNA, D gene, clone size, J gene, V gene. The D gene is left open where the match is weak. For some rows the clone size is stated as once, few or many, or as a class when expanded; others skip it.

cdr3_aa: CASSPGDRVREQYF; cdr3_nt: TGTGCCAGCTCACCAGGAGACAGGGTTCGGGAGCAGTACTTC; d_call: TRBD1; clone_size: once; j_call: TRBJ2-7; v_call: TRBV18
cdr3_aa: CASSLDVAGCTDTQYF; cdr3_nt: TGTGCCAGCAGCTTAGACGTAGCGGGGTGCACAGATACGCAGTATTTT; d_call: TRBD2; clone_size: -; j_call: TRBJ2-3; v_call: TRBV11-3
cdr3_aa: CASSLGPRSNQPQHF; cdr3_nt: TGTGCCAGCAGCTTGGGACCTCGGAGCAATCAGCCCCAGCATTTT; d_call: -; clone_size: -; j_call: TRBJ1-5; v_call: TRBV5-6
cdr3_aa: CASTKSGSYNEQFF; cdr3_nt: TGTGCCAGCACCAAAAGCGGCTCATACAATGAGCAGTTCTTC; d_call: -; clone_size: -; j_call: TRBJ2-1; v_call: TRBV28
cdr3_aa: CASRPGGRSSYEQYF; cdr3_nt: TGTGCCAGCAGGCCAGGCGGGAGGAGCTCCTACGAGCAGTACTTC; d_call: TRBD2; clone_size: -; j_call: TRBJ2-7; v_call: TRBV6-8
cdr3_aa: CASSYPGERNTEAFF; cdr3_nt: TGTGCCAGCAGCTACCCAGGGGAAAGGAACACTGAAGCTTTCTTT; d_call: -; clone_size: -; j_call: TRBJ1-1; v_call: TRBV5-4
cdr3_aa: CASSRGGNQPQHF; cdr3_nt: TGTGCCAGCAGCCGTGGGGGAAATCAGCCCCAGCATTTT; d_call: -; clone_size: -; j_call: TRBJ1-5; v_call: TRBV7-9
cdr3_aa: CASSFFLLDRNQGAQHF; cdr3_nt: TGTGCCAGCAGTTTTTTTCTTCTCGACAGAAATCAAGGGGCCCAGCATTTT; d_call: -; clone_size: -; j_call: TRBJ1-5; v_call: TRBV28
cdr3_aa: CASSISSRGLGETQYF; cdr3_nt: TGTGCCAGCAGTATCTCTTCCAGGGGGCTGGGGGAGACCCAGTACTTC; d_call: TRBD1; clone_size: -; j_call: TRBJ2-5; v_call: TRBV28
cdr3_aa: CASSLASLAPYNEQFF; cdr3_nt: TGTGCCAGCAGCTTAGCGTCTCTAGCTCCCTACAATGAGCAGTTCTTC; d_call: -; clone_size: -; j_call: TRBJ2-1; v_call: TRBV7-2
cdr3_aa: CASSEVGARGHLAGAYEQYF; cdr3_nt: TGTGCCAGCAGTGAAGTCGGGGCGAGGGGTCATCTAGCGGGAGCCTACGAGCAGTACTTC; d_call: TRBD2; clone_size: -; j_call: TRBJ2-7; v_call: TRBV6-1
cdr3_aa: CASSLADPGAGVVNEQFF; cdr3_nt: TGTGCCAGCAGCTTAGCCGACCCGGGAGCGGGAGTAGTTAATGAGCAGTTCTTC; d_call: TRBD2; clone_size: -; j_call: TRBJ2-1; v_call: TRBV11-2
cdr3_aa: CASSDRDLHGNTIYF; cdr3_nt: TGTGCCAGCAGCGACCGGGACCTCCATGGAAACACCATATATTTT; d_call: -; clone_size: -; j_call: TRBJ1-3; v_call: TRBV9
cdr3_aa: CASSLEPGGRNEQFF; cdr3_nt: TGCGCCAGCAGCTTGGAACCAGGGGGTAGGAATGAGCAGTTCTTC; d_call: TRBD1; clone_size: -; j_call: TRBJ2-1; v_call: TRBV5-1
cdr3_aa: CSVLNPSRGYEQYF; cdr3_nt: TGCAGCGTGTTGAACCCTAGCAGGGGATACGAGCAGTACTTC; d_call: -; clone_size: -; j_call: TRBJ2-7; v_call: TRBV29-1
cdr3_aa: CASSSQPGTSINEQFF; cdr3_nt: TGTGCCAGCAGCTCGCAACCCGGGACTAGCATAAATGAGCAGTTCTTC; d_call: TRBD2; clone_size: -; j_call: TRBJ2-1; v_call: TRBV7-3
cdr3_aa: CASSLAEHYGYTF; cdr3_nt: TGTGCCAGCAGTTTAGCAGAACACTATGGCTACACCTTC; d_call: -; clone_size: -; j_call: TRBJ1-2; v_call: TRBV28
cdr3_aa: CASSGGGALRIQYF; cdr3_nt: TGTGCCAGCAGCGGGGGAGGGGCTCTGAGGATTCAGTACTTC; d_call: TRBD2; clone_size: -; j_call: TRBJ2-4; v_call: TRBV9
cdr3_aa: CASSVESGRADEQFF; cdr3_nt: TGTGCCAGCAGCGTAGAGAGCGGGAGGGCCGATGAGCAGTTCTTC; d_call: TRBD2; clone_size: -; j_call: TRBJ2-1; v_call: TRBV9
cdr3_aa: CASWTSGNTIYF; cdr3_nt: TGTGCCAGTTGGACCTCTGGAAACACCATATATTTT; d_call: -; clone_size: once; j_call: TRBJ1-3; v_call: TRBV28
cdr3_aa: CASSDSRLALYEQYF; cdr3_nt: TGTGCCAGCAGCGATTCGCGGCTAGCCCTCTACGAGCAGTACTTC; d_call: -; clone_size: -; j_call: TRBJ2-7; v_call: TRBV11-2
cdr3_aa: CASSPRGGEQYF; cdr3_nt: TGTGCCAGCAGCCCCCGGGGTGGCGAGCAGTACTTC; d_call: -; clone_size: -; j_call: TRBJ2-7; v_call: TRBV7-9
cdr3_aa: CASSVRDNYEQYF; cdr3_nt: TGTGCCAGCAGTGTCCGGGACAACTACGAGCAGTACTTC; d_call: -; clone_size: -; j_call: TRBJ2-7; v_call: TRBV6-1
cdr3_aa: CASSYSQGLNSPLHF; cdr3_nt: TGTGCCAGCAGTTACTCTCAGGGATTAAATTCACCCCTCCACTTT; d_call: -; clone_size: -; j_call: TRBJ1-6; v_call: TRBV6-5
cdr3_aa: CASTLLPASGRYNEQFF; cdr3_nt: TGTGCCAGCACCCTACTACCCGCTAGCGGGAGGTACAATGAGCAGTTCTTC; d_call: TRBD2; clone_size: -; j_call: TRBJ2-1; v_call: TRBV7-3
cdr3_aa: CASSLDSGGGYNEQFF; cdr3_nt: TGTGCCAGCAGCTTAGATAGCGGGGGTGGGTACAATGAGCAGTTCTTC; d_call: TRBD2; clone_size: -; j_call: TRBJ2-1; v_call: TRBV7-8
cdr3_aa: CASSYSGTGGTDTQYF; cdr3_nt: TGTGCCAGCAGTTACTCCGGGACAGGGGGCACAGATACGCAGTATTTT; d_call: TRBD1; clone_size: -; j_call: TRBJ2-3; v_call: TRBV6-5
cdr3_aa: CASGGAGGPQPDTQYF; cdr3_nt: TGTGCCAGCGGAGGGGCGGGAGGGCCCCAACCAGATACGCAGTATTTT; d_call: TRBD2; clone_size: -; j_call: TRBJ2-3; v_call: TRBV28